A selection of T cell receptor beta chains follows, all from one sample in a study of T cell repertoires in cytomegalovirus infection. Each CDR3 protein is one row after TCRdb ran MiXCR on the reads. Of fewer than 700,000 distinct CDR3 sequences in the sample, roughly a quarter are singletons; the top ten hold 6.5% to 10%. The specimen sequenced was CD8+ T cells from PBMCs. The receptors originated from a human donor in good health (CMV status not recorded). Some clones in this sample may be carry-over from other donors' samples. Each CDR3 is given without its conserved first and last residue.

cdr3_aa: SAEDSGTTDSPLH; v_call: TRBV20-1
cdr3_aa: ASSSNPEARNTIY; v_call: TRBV5-6
cdr3_aa: ASSFLVDTRNTEAF; v_call: TRBV28
cdr3_aa: TSSLSGPGYT; v_call: TRBV7-6
cdr3_aa: ASSHGQVPGNQPQH; v_call: TRBV7-8
cdr3_aa: ASTGGSSLSYEQY; v_call: TRBV7-2
cdr3_aa: AIRETDNSNQPQH; v_call: TRBV10-3
cdr3_aa: ASSLDSRLTEAF; v_call: TRBV7-9
cdr3_aa: ASSKGPGDYGYT; v_call: TRBV6-1
cdr3_aa: ASSEQGRNEQF; v_call: TRBV25-1
cdr3_aa: ASSYSGLRETQY; v_call: TRBV6-6
cdr3_aa: ASSPTGAPSNQPQH; v_call: TRBV5-5
cdr3_aa: ASSSSPGQGLYGYT; v_call: TRBV7-8
cdr3_aa: ANSLFFGSNTEAF; v_call: TRBV27
cdr3_aa: ASSPPVGGQF; v_call: TRBV5-1
cdr3_aa: SASGAYEQY; v_call: TRBV20-1
cdr3_aa: ASSHNPQGLANYGYT; v_call: TRBV6-5
cdr3_aa: ATSRSTGHSNQPQH; v_call: TRBV15
cdr3_aa: SARAEAGSLADTQY; v_call: TRBV20-1
cdr3_aa: ASSLTGAGTEAF; v_call: TRBV12-3/TRBV12-4
cdr3_aa: ASSLNPGGAQTDTQY; v_call: TRBV7-3
cdr3_aa: ASSLGDTSSQNTEAF; v_call: TRBV7-2
cdr3_aa: SAGRGSGELF; v_call: TRBV29-1
cdr3_aa: ATSDHDRHYT; v_call: TRBV24-1
cdr3_aa: ATQSQGPNQPQH; v_call: TRBV7-9
cdr3_aa: ASSPGSGRFEQF; v_call: TRBV19
cdr3_aa: ASRRDKSSYEQY; v_call: TRBV6-5
cdr3_aa: ASSPLDSDTQY; v_call: TRBV7-6
cdr3_aa: ASSLDVQGTNEKLF; v_call: TRBV5-1
cdr3_aa: ASSLQAGGARDNEQF; v_call: TRBV7-9
cdr3_aa: ASSGRGLHEQF; v_call: TRBV25-1
cdr3_aa: ASSHISGGAKNEQF; v_call: TRBV14
cdr3_aa: ASSFSGTSYYNEQF; v_call: TRBV6-5
cdr3_aa: ASRPTGGKADTQY; v_call: TRBV14
cdr3_aa: ASSLTFPNTGELF; v_call: TRBV6-2/TRBV6-3
cdr3_aa: ATSRGGPKETQY; v_call: TRBV2
cdr3_aa: SARDKGRGNTEAF; v_call: TRBV20-1
cdr3_aa: ASSQDYTEQY; v_call: TRBV14
cdr3_aa: SARLSTGMNTEAF; v_call: TRBV20-1
cdr3_aa: SYYATGTDNSPLH; v_call: TRBV20-1
cdr3_aa: ASSWPLGRNYGYT; v_call: TRBV7-9
cdr3_aa: ASTVPGLAGGPGDTQY; v_call: TRBV6-6
cdr3_aa: AILRGSPYGYT; v_call: TRBV10-3
cdr3_aa: ASGLPSDPTYNEQF; v_call: TRBV12-5
cdr3_aa: ASILSGGRTGELF; v_call: TRBV2
cdr3_aa: ASSIVAIAGGTGELF; v_call: TRBV19
cdr3_aa: ASKDRADYEQY; v_call: TRBV6-5
cdr3_aa: ASGFSTDRGGTGELF; v_call: TRBV12-5
cdr3_aa: ASSPSPGPRVGYT; v_call: TRBV27
cdr3_aa: ASSSLGGGLAEAF; v_call: TRBV7-8
cdr3_aa: ASSLRRIQETQY; v_call: TRBV7-2
cdr3_aa: ATSFGVIADTQY; v_call: TRBV19
cdr3_aa: ASAQLNTEAF; v_call: TRBV6-1